These 13 T cell receptor beta chains originate from one sample sequenced in a study of long-term antiretroviral therapy in people with HIV (dated by TCRdb to the early 2020s). Sequencing of the TRB variable region was done with the immunoSEQ hsTCRB v3.0 assay at survey level resolution. Sourced from immuneACCESS, this table was stored by TCRdb with only in-frame sequences that have V and J called. A share of the clones is absent; for the studies checked, an unresolved V gene accounts for under half, and the remainder has no known explanation. The sample records 34,000 or so clones, over 85% of which are singletons. Of the sample, over 3.5% is held by the ten largest clones. This material consisted of unsorted PBMCs, taken 5 to 5.5 years after starting antiretroviral therapy. These receptors all come from a woman aged 45-65 years with HIV.

The table lists this clone with a few counts. V gene TRBV7-9 combines with J gene TRBJ2-2; 14 bases fit TRBD2. The V gene end was trimmed by 6 bases and the J gene end by 3 bases; junction bases not matched to a gene: 6. Germline V gene sequence: CDR1 SEHNR, CDR2 FQNEAQ (reference sequence). The CDR3 is 17 amino acids. In DNA, the CDR3 is TGTGCCAGCAGTACCGGGACTAGCGGGGGATACACCGGGGAGCTGTTTTTT. The encoded protein is CASSTGTSGGYTGELFF.

In regard to this clone: Sequence at one end of the junction differs from germline and may be a read error. The chain couples TRBV7-7 to TRBJ2-5; D is perhaps TRBD1 (5 bases). The V gene's germline CDR1 is SSHAT and CDR2 FNYEAQ (reference sequence). This CDR3 has 16 amino acids. The CDR3 here is CASSLRDKGNWETQYF. CDR3 coding DNA: TGTGCTAGCAGCTTAAGGGATAAGGGGAACTGGGAGACCCAGTACTTC. The full variable domain, in which reference TRBV7-7 and TRBJ2-5 provide the parts outside the CDR3, is GAGVSQSPRYKVTKRGQDVTLRCDPISSHATLYWYQQALGQGPEFLTYFNYEAQPDKSGLPSDRFSAERPEGSISTLTIQRTEQRDSAMYRCASSLRDKGNWETQYFGPGTRLLVL.

The gene calls are TRBV7-2 and TRBJ1-1; D is unresolved. Germline V gene lookup returns CDR1 SGHTA and CDR2 FQGNSA. The V end lost 1 base, the J end lost 1 base, and 4 bases lay between the germline ends. The CDR3 contains 13 residues. The CDR3 DNA is TGTGCCAGCAGCTTAGGGCGGAACACTGAAGCTTTCTTT. This codes for CASSLGRNTEAFF.

The V call is TRBV13, the J call TRBJ1-1; D may be TRBD1 (6 bases). Trimming stripped 4 bases from V and 5 bases from J, with 11 bases between. CDR3 length: 13 amino acids. From germline, CDR1 is PRHDT and CDR2 FYEKMQ (reference sequence). The CDR3, as DNA: TGTGCCAGCAGCTCCTACAGGGCGACTGAAGCTTTCTTT. This sequence encodes CASSSYRATEAFF.

The genes are TRBV9 and TRBJ2-7, with D possibly TRBD1 on 5 matching bases. Germline-derived CDR1 and CDR2 are SGDLS and YYNGEE. CDR3 length equals 14 residues. V was trimmed by 0 bases and J by 3 bases, leaving 10 bases between them. The CDR3 reads CASSVGFRGYEQYF. The CDR3 DNA reads as TGTGCCAGCAGCGTAGGTTTTAGGGGCTACGAGCAGTACTTC. Full variable domain (missing parts from reference TRBV9 and TRBJ2-7): DSGVTQTPKHLITATGQRVTLRCSPRSGDLSVYWYQQSLDQGLQFLIQYYNGEERAKGNILERFSAQQFPDLHSELNLSSLELGDSALYFCASSVGFRGYEQYFGPGTRLTVT.

The rearrangement links TRBV5-4 to TRBJ2-3; maybe TRBD1 (5 bases). This CDR3 is 14 amino acids long. Per the germline V gene, CDR1 is SGHNT and CDR2 is YYREEE (reference sequence). Deletions cut 4 bases from V and 4 bases from J, with 13 bases between. CDR3 nucleotide sequence: TGTGCCAGCAGCGCAGGGCTGGGCCCAGATACGCAGTATTTT. Translation gives CASSAGLGPDTQYF.

The genes are TRBV7-9 and TRBJ1-2, with TRBD1 matching over 7 bases. Germline loops: CDR1 SEHNR, CDR2 FQNEAQ (reference sequence). V gave up 2 bases and J gave up 0 bases; unmatched junction bases: 6. This CDR3 spans 16 amino acids. The chain's CDR3 is CASSLRVGQANYGYTF. CDR3 DNA: TGTGCCAGCAGCTTAAGAGTAGGACAGGCTAACTATGGCTACACCTTC.

Regarding this clone: The sample has other DNA sequences that encode this CDR3 too. This chain joins TRBV5-5 and TRBJ2-5; D ambiguous. V lost 1 base and J 1 base, leaving 8 bases between the germline ends. This CDR3 region has 14 residues. Germline CDR1 reads SGHKS; CDR2 reads YYEKEE (reference sequence). CDR3 amino acids: CASSLSPAQETQYF. The CDR3 DNA reads as TGTGCCAGCAGCTTGTCGCCGGCCCAAGAGACCCAGTACTTC.

V and J are TRBV11-1 and TRBJ1-2; D not certain. This CDR3 has 12 amino acids. V dropped 1 base and J dropped 6 bases, with 6 bases sitting between them. Germline values: CDR1 SGHAT, CDR2 FQDESV (reference sequence). The CDR3 DNA reads as TGTGCCAGCAGCTTAGATGGAGATGGCTACACCTTC. Residues: CASSLDGDGYTF.

The chain carries TRBV6-1 and TRBJ1-5; D uncertain. The CDR3 is 11 residues long. Germline V lookup: CDR1 MNHNS, CDR2 SASEGT. Deletions cut 3 bases from V and 7 bases from J, with 4 bases between. The CDR3 bases are TGTGCCAGCAGTGAGGGCCAGCCCCAGCATTTT. This sequence encodes CASSEGQPQHF.

V and J are TRBV5-5 and TRBJ1-6; D may be TRBD1 (6 bases). This CDR3 is 15 amino acids long. Deletions cut 4 bases from V and 9 bases from J, with 17 bases between. Germline CDR1 is SGHKS and CDR2 is YYEKEE (reference sequence). The DNA for the CDR3 is TGTGCCAGCAGCCCCTCCCCAGGGGAGAGTTCACCCCTCCACTTT. Its translation is CASSPSPGESSPLHF.

The rearrangement links TRBV5-1 to TRBJ2-7, with TRBD2 as a possible D gene (6 bases). The CDR3 extends over 14 amino acids. Looked up from germline, CDR1 is SGHRS and CDR2 is YFSETQ. Trimming shortened V by 1 base and J by 7 bases, and 15 bases separated the two germline ends. The CDR3, as DNA: TGCGCCAGCAGCTTGCAGTCCGGTGGGGGGGAGCAGTACTTC. This codes for CASSLQSGGGEQYF.

A single count supports this clone. The chain joins TRBV21-1 to TRBJ1-5. TRBV21-1 represents a pseudogene. The CDR3 consists of 19 residues. The CDR3, as DNA: TGTGCCAGCAGCATCGGTGGACGCCGTTACCCTTACGGCAATCAGCCCCAGCATTTT. It specifies CASSIGGRRYPYGNQPQHF.